This TCR beta chain was retrieved from a study of blood T cell repertoires in COVID-19. Overall study context: Acute-phase and convalescent COVID-19 samples originated in the United States, Italy and Spain. From T cells, B-cell-depleted T cells, or PBMCs came the material, which was cDNA or gDNA.

Between the trimmed V and J ends, which lost 5 bases and 15 bases, there was a span of 15 bases. CDR3 length: 11 amino acids. CDR1 SGHKS and CDR2 YYEKEE come from the germline V gene (reference sequence). Original analysis: Nucleated cell number was recorded as an estimate derived from reference gene primer amplification. The repertoire was sequenced with immunoSEQ multiplex PCR; TCRdb's copy has only in-frame clones and lacks some. For V, J and clone size, that table is used; D and trimming come from the DNA. Altogether 250,000 to 350,000 clones are present, about 89% being singletons, with the ten largest covering approximately 8%.

Sequencing was performed on peripheral blood. The chain employs TRBV5-5 and TRBJ2-1; TRBD2 might be the D (6 bases). The receptor was isolated from a woman aged 45-65 years who had recovered from COVID-19. The CDR3, as DNA: TGTGCCAGCAGTTCTGTGGGACTTTGGTTCTTC. Translating it yields CASSSVGLWFF.